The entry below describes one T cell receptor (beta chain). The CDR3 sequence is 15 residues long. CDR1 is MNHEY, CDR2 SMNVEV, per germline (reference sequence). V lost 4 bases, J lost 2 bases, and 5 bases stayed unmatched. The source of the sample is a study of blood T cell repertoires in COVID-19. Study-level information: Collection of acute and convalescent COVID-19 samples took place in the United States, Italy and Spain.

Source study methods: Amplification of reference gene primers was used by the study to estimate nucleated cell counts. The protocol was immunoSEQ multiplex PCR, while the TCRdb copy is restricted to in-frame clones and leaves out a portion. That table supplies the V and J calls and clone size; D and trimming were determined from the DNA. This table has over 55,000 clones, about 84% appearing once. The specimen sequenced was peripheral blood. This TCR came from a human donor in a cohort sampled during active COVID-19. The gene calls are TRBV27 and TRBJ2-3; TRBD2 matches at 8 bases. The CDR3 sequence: CASSSRGGLTDTQYF. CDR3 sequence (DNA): TGTGCCAGCAGTTCCCGGGGGGGCCTCACAGATACGCAGTATTTT.